This T cell receptor beta chain was captured in a study of T cell repertoires in cytomegalovirus infection. Study context: A matching HLA type, together with CMV infection, was signaled by public TCR beta signatures.

This clonotype was found a few times. The antigen is not known. Trimming removed 2 bases from V and 4 bases from J, with 16 bases in between. Germline V gives CDR1 SGDLS, CDR2 YYNGEE. This CDR3 region has 15 residues. TCRdb itself ran the reads through MiXCR, one entry per CDR3 protein. The sample yields about 250,000 distinct CDR3 sequences, 15% to 20% seen once. Whole-study findings and limits: Frequencies of public TCR beta families were cumulated, and this identified carriers of CMV plus the relevant HLA. Predominance within the ex vivo response was attributable to HLA-C-restricted CMV-specific TCR beta clonotypes.

This TCR was sampled from a human donor in good health (CMV status not recorded). Some clones in this sample may be carry-over from other donors' samples. The sample was CD8+ T cells from PBMCs. The chain links TRBV9 to TRBJ2-7; a possible D gene is TRBD2 (6 bases). DNA of the CDR3: TGTGCCAGCAGCGTCGGATTAGGGACTTCATACGAGCAGTACTTC. Translation: CASSVGLGTSYEQYF.